The next 18 T cell receptor beta chains were all read from a single sample in a study of blood T cell repertoires in COVID-19. Only in-frame clones appear in the TCRdb table, and some are missing; sequencing was by immunoSEQ multiplex PCR. The sample comprises tens of thousands of clones, around 88% of which are singletons, and approximately 25% rests with the top ten. Specimen: peripheral blood. These receptors were taken from a human donor with active COVID-19. The donor label of this sample is uncertain.

Only a few counts were recorded for this clone. The J gene is TRBJ1-4, the V gene TRBV5-6; D call uncertain. The germline CDR1 and CDR2 sequences are SGHDT and YYEEEE. V lost 1 base, J lost 6 bases, and 7 bases lay in between. This CDR3 region has 13 residues. The CDR3 loop reads CASSLRVYEKLFF. CDR3 bases: TGTGCCAGCAGCTTGCGAGTCTATGAAAAACTGTTTTTT.

CDR3 coding DNA: TGTGCCAGCAGCTTGAAGGGGTCCTACGAGCAGTACTTC. Encoded protein: CASSLKGSYEQYF. This chain links TRBV5-6 with TRBJ2-7; D may be TRBD1 (5 bases). Germline V lookup: CDR1 SGHDT, CDR2 YYEEEE. The V end was cut by 1 base, the J end by 1 base, with 6 bases between. This CDR3 region has 13 residues.

J is TRBJ2-7 and V is TRBV2, with D possibly being TRBD2 (5 bases). Germline V CDR1 and CDR2: SNHLY, FYNNEI. The ends were cut back, 3 bases at V and 2 bases at J, with 17 bases in the middle. The CDR3 covers 16 residues. CDR3 nucleotides: TGTGCCAGCAGTGACGTTAGGGAGTTCTCGGCCTACGAGCAGTACTTC. Amino acid sequence: CASSDVREFSAYEQYF.

The chain carries TRBV19 and TRBJ2-3, with 9 bases aligning to TRBD1. V was clipped by 9 bases and J by 4 bases; unmatched bases: 14. The germline V gene has CDR1 LNHDA and CDR2 SQIVND (reference sequence). The CDR3 is 16 residues long. CDR3 DNA: TGTGCCAGCCGGCCGGGACAGGGCAATCGGGCAGATACGCAGTATTTT. This sequence encodes CASRPGQGNRADTQYF. The variable domain in full, completed from reference TRBV19 and TRBJ2-3, reads DGGITQSPKYLFRKEGQNVTLSCEQNLNHDAMYWYRQDPGQGLRLIYYSQIVNDFQKGDIAEGYSVSREKKESFPLTVTSAQKNPTAFYLCASRPGQGNRADTQYFGPGTRLTVL.

This chain joins TRBV5-6 and TRBJ2-5, with D possibly TRBD1 on 6 matching bases. Germline V gene data show CDR1 as SGHDT and CDR2 as YYEEEE. V was cut by 2 bases and J by 4 bases, with 12 bases left in between. This CDR3 comprises 14 residues. DNA of the CDR3: TGTGCCAGCAGCTTCAGGGGTGGTTCAGAGACCCAGTACTTC. Protein product: CASSFRGGSETQYF.

The rearrangement uses TRBV19 and TRBJ1-5, with unresolved D. The CDR3 totals 13 residues. V lost 6 bases, J lost 2 bases, and 8 bases lay in between. CDR1 and CDR2 (germline): LNHDA, SQIVND (reference sequence). The CDR3 spells CASSDGGNQPQHF. The CDR3 DNA reads TGTGCCAGTAGCGACGGAGGCAATCAGCCCCAGCATTTT.

This sequence joins TRBV19 and TRBJ2-1; no definite D call. CDR1 and CDR2 from the germline V gene are LNHDA and SQIVND (reference sequence). The CDR3 is 15 residues long. Deletions cut 4 bases from V and 5 bases from J, with 15 bases between. The chain's CDR3 is CASSTLLSLHNEQFF. The CDR3 nucleotides read TGTGCCAGTAGTACCCTCCTGTCACTTCACAATGAGCAGTTCTTC.

This clone was recorded only once. V usage is TRBV20-1 and J usage is TRBJ2-7, with D unresolved. This CDR3 region has 10 residues. Trimming left V 6 bases short and J 0 bases short, with 3 bases between. The germline gives CDR1 DFQATT, CDR2 SNEGSKA (reference sequence). The CDR3 here is CSALSYEQYF. As DNA, the CDR3 is TGCAGTGCCCTCTCCTACGAGCAGTACTTC.

The chain employs TRBV6-4 and TRBJ1-6; TRBD1 might be the D (5 bases). Germline lookup yields CDR1 MRHNA and CDR2 SNTAGT. V was clipped by 3 bases and J by 9 bases, with 15 bases between them. This CDR3 spans 15 amino acids. This CDR3 is CASSESGYGGSPLHF. CDR3 bases: TGTGCCAGCAGTGAATCAGGGTATGGCGGTTCACCCCTCCACTTT.

This clone was detected a few times. The rearrangement links TRBV19 to TRBJ1-6; 7 bases agree with TRBD1. Unmatched junction bases numbered 8, after V lost 3 bases and J lost 6 bases. CDR1 is LNHDA and CDR2 is SQIVND in the germline V gene (reference sequence). The CDR3 has 16 amino acids. CDR3 bases: TGTGCCAGTAGTATGCTCCCCTCAGGGGGTAATTCACCCCTCCACTTT. This encodes CASSMLPSGGNSPLHF.

This clone was seen a few times. This chain connects TRBV24-1 to TRBJ1-3; D unresolved. Between the trimmed V and J ends, which lost 12 bases and 0 bases, there was a span of 20 bases. Germline values: CDR1 KGHDR, CDR2 SFDVKD. The CDR3 length is 16 residues. CDR3 nucleotides: TGTGCCGCCCCCCGGAGCTCCCCGAACTCTGGAAACACCATATATTTT. Encoded protein: CAAPRSSPNSGNTIYF.

The V call is TRBV5-1, the J call TRBJ2-7, with 9 bases matching TRBD2. CDR1 and CDR2 from the germline V gene are SGHRS and YFSETQ. V dropped 2 bases and J dropped 1; count of bases not matched to a gene: 1. CDR3 length: 14 residues. The CDR3 nucleotides read TGCGCCAGCAGCTTAGCGGGAGGTTCCTACGAGCAGTACTTC. Translation: CASSLAGGSYEQYF.

This sequence joins TRBV11-3 and TRBJ1-1; 12 bases are a match to TRBD1. The germline CDR1 and CDR2 sequences are SGHNT and YENEEA. The CDR3 runs 15 residues. Germline trimming cut 4 bases from V and 5 bases from J; bases unmatched to any gene: 5. The CDR3 nucleotides read TGTGCCAGCAGCTCGGGACAGGGGGCGAGAACTGAAGCTTTCTTT. The encoded protein is CASSSGQGARTEAFF.

The CDR3 loop reads CASSLDSSAFYGYTF. The CDR3 DNA reads as TGCGCCAGCAGCTTAGACAGCAGCGCTTTCTATGGCTACACCTTC. The chain couples TRBV5-1 to TRBJ1-2; TRBD1 might be the D (5 bases). Trimming pared 2 bases from V and 4 bases from J, leaving 15 bases between. The CDR3 has 15 amino acids. The V gene's germline CDR1 is SGHRS and CDR2 YFSETQ.

V gene TRBV11-3 combines with J gene TRBJ1-4; a weak D match, TRBD1 (6 bases). V was pared by 5 bases and J by 0 bases, with 10 bases between. Per germline, CDR1 SGHNT and CDR2 YENEEA. The CDR3 covers 15 residues. CDR3: CASSGTRATNEKLFF. CDR3 bases: TGTGCCAGCAGCGGGACACGAGCAACTAATGAAAAACTGTTTTTT. The whole variable domain, remainder taken from reference TRBV11-3 and TRBJ1-4, is EAGVVQSPRYKIIEKKQPVAFWCNPISGHNTLYWYLQNLGQGPELLIRYENEEAVDDSQLPKDRFSAERLKGVDSTLKIQPAELGDSAVYLCASSGTRATNEKLFFGSGTQLSVL.

The gene calls are TRBV7-2 and TRBJ2-1; 8 nucleotides line up with TRBD1. Germline trimming cut 5 bases from V and 0 bases from J; bases unmatched to any gene: 3. The CDR3 runs to 15 residues. Germline V gene lookup returns CDR1 SGHTA and CDR2 FQGNSA. The CDR3 DNA reads as TGTGCCAGCAGCCTAGGACAGGGCTCCTACAATGAGCAGTTCTTC. It specifies CASSLGQGSYNEQFF.

The chain links TRBV4-3 to TRBJ2-7, with 10 nucleotides matching TRBD2. The CDR3 has 16 residues. J lost 2 bases, V lost 4 bases, and 8 bases had no gene match. CDR1 and CDR2 from the germline V gene are LGHNA and YSLEER. CDR3 nucleotide sequence: TGCGCCAGCAGCCTTACCGCCGGGACTAGCGCCTACGAGCAGTACTTC. Protein sequence: CASSLTAGTSAYEQYF.

The V call is TRBV18, the J call TRBJ1-2; D is undetermined. CDR1 and CDR2 from the germline V gene are KGHSH and LQKENI. Trimming took off 2 bases at V and 0 bases at J, with 10 bases between the two ends. This CDR3 contains 15 residues. The CDR3 sequence: CASSPGLAPNYGYTF. The CDR3 DNA reads as TGTGCCAGCTCACCAGGACTTGCCCCTAACTATGGCTACACCTTC.